This T cell receptor (beta chain) was captured by sequencing in a study of cytomegalovirus exposure and HLA in healthy donors. As for the study in general: Early released data comprised around 79 million unique TCRs from HLA-typed donors.

Germline CDR1 SGHRS, CDR2 YFSETQ. The CDR3 runs to 15 residues. With 0 bases removed from V and 0 bases from J, the gap between germline ends came to 7 bases. Primers included in the PCR were 60 Vbeta and 13 Jbeta primers. Generated by immunoSEQ multiplex PCR, the TCRdb table keeps only in-frame clones and is missing some. The data show 150,000 or so clones, with roughly 80% seen just once and roughly 6.7% held by the top ten. This rearrangement joins TRBV5-1 to TRBJ1-3; no clear D gene. Sequencing input: PBMCs. This receptor was identified in a woman in her forties in good health and CMV-seropositive. CDR3 region: CASSLVTGSGNTIYF. CDR3 coding DNA: TGCGCCAGCAGCTTGGTTACTGGCTCTGGAAACACCATATATTTT.